This is a list of T cell receptor beta chains from one sample in a study of shared clonotypes between healthy human individuals. The assay was immunoSEQ multiplex PCR, and TCRdb's table has in-frame clones only and misses some. The sample yields around 2,000,000 clones, 85% to 95% seen once. The sequenced material came from naive CD8+ T cells from PBMCs. The receptors shown here come from a man younger than 30 in good health. Some clones in this sample may be carry-over from other donors' samples. CDR3s include the opening cysteine and the closing phenylalanine or tryptophan. A D gene is named only where the DNA matches it firmly.

>15|TRBJ1-5|TRBV7-2|TRBD1
CASSLWTGTGQPQHF
>14|TRBJ2-4|TRBV4-3|-
CASSQVWGENIQYF
>14|TRBJ2-3|TRBV25-1|-
CASTPDQAIDTQYF
>15|TRBJ2-5|TRBV7-3|-
CASSGVQGRVETQYF
>13|TRBJ2-7|TRBV19|TRBD1
CASTDRVGSEQYF
>14|TRBJ2-3|TRBV11-2|-
CASSFPVGGYTQYF
>15|TRBJ1-1|TRBV12-5|-
CASGPEHFMNTEAFF
>17|TRBJ2-6|TRBV28|-
CASSLMSRVAGANVLTF
>14|TRBJ2-5|TRBV27|TRBD2
CASSFRDYKETQYF
>13|TRBJ2-7|TRBV7-9|-
CASSSRQSYEQYF
>13|TRBJ2-1|TRBV27|-
CASSSSWGNEQFF
>17|TRBJ1-3|TRBV27|-
CASSPLEQGFSGNTIYF
>14|TRBJ2-1|TRBV2|TRBD1
CASSAGTGFNEQFF
>13|TRBJ2-4|TRBV4-1|-
CASRGPEENIQYF
>16|TRBJ2-1|TRBV9|TRBD1
CASRPSTGLIGNEQFF
>14|TRBJ2-7|TRBV4-1|-
CASSQRQARYEQYF
>14|TRBJ2-3|TRBV2|-
CASSEFSVTDTQYF
>14|TRBJ1-1|TRBV19|-
CASSMRSLNTEAFF
>13|TRBJ2-7|TRBV27|-
CASSFLEGTEQYF
>14|TRBJ2-1|TRBV7-2|-
CASNPEGPYNEQFF
>12|TRBJ1-1|TRBV5-4|-
CASRVTDTEAFF
>12|TRBJ2-1|TRBV10-1|-
CASSEAYNEQFF
>17|TRBJ2-6|TRBV7-9|-
CASSLAGYTAGANVLTF
>14|TRBJ2-1|TRBV27|-
CASSIAGSFNEQFF
>18|TRBJ2-5|TRBV7-3|TRBD2
CASSPAPGLAGRAETQYF
>16|TRBJ1-2|TRBV15|-
CATSPLSEGPNYGYTF
>12|TRBJ1-1|TRBV19|-
CASTHEDVKAFF
>14|TRBJ2-7|TRBV7-9|-
CASSLQGVSYEQYF
>18|TRBJ2-1|TRBV11-3|TRBD2
CASSLASGLAGMYNEQFF
>16|TRBJ1-2|TRBV5-8|TRBD1
CASSIWTGEINYGYTF
>15|TRBJ2-7|TRBV10-1|-
CASNHLRTGCYEQYF
>15|TRBJ2-7|TRBV11-2|TRBD1
CASSFVGQGAGEQYF
>15|TRBJ2-7|TRBV2|TRBD1
CASSEGGGSSYEQYF
>18|TRBJ2-6|TRBV4-3|TRBD1
CASSQSRQGWSGANVLTF
>14|TRBJ1-2|TRBV5-4|TRBD1
CASSPTGTAYGYTF
>15|TRBJ2-7|TRBV2|TRBD2
CASSRSGTTSYEQYF
>15|TRBJ2-3|TRBV12-5|-
CASGLVGQSTDTQYF
>16|TRBJ2-7|TRBV6-1|TRBD2
CASSEGTSGTPYEQYF
>18|TRBJ1-5|TRBV28|-
CASSGLMRDTDYNQPQHF
>16|TRBJ1-4|TRBV13|-
CASSLRSPGGGEKLFF